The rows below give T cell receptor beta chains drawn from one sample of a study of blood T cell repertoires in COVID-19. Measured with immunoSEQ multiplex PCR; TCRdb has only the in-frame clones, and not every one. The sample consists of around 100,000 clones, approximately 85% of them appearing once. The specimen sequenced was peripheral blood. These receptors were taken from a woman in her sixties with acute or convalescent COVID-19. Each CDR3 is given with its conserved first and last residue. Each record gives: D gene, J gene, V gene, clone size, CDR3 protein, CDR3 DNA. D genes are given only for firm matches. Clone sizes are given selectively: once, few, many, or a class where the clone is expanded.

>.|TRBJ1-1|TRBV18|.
CASALASGDTEAFF
TGTGCCAGCGCCCTAGCCTCCGGGGACACTGAAGCTTTCTTT
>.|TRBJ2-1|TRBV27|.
CASSTIGPQRDITYNEQFF
TGTGCCAGCTCGACGATCGGACCGCAACGGGACATAACGTACAATGAGCAGTTCTTC
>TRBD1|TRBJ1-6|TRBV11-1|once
CASSLASAGQGNSPLHF
TGTGCCAGCAGCTTAGCGAGTGCGGGACAGGGGAATTCACCCCTCCACTTT
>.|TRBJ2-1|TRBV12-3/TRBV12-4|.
CASSFIEQFF
TGTGCCAGCAGTTTCATTGAGCAGTTCTTC
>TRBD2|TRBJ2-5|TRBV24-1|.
CATSKGREGLETQYF
TGTGCCACCAGTAAAGGCAGGGAGGGACTGGAGACCCAGTACTTC
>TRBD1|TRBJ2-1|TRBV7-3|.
CASSLIGTGGSVDEQFF
TGTGCCAGCAGCTTAATTGGGACAGGGGGCTCAGTGGATGAGCAGTTCTTC
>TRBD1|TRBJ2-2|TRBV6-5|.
CASSPGQGATGELFF
TGTGCCAGCAGTCCGGGACAGGGGGCTACCGGGGAGCTGTTTTTT
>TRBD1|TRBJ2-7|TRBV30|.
CAWSGGTGDEQYF
TGTGCCTGGAGTGGGGGGACAGGGGACGAGCAGTACTTC
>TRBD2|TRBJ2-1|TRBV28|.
CASGSAGGSSEQFF
TGTGCCAGCGGATCGGCGGGAGGGTCCAGTGAGCAGTTCTTC
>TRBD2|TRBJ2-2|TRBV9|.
CASSVGLAGGPNTGELFF
TGTGCCAGCAGCGTAGGCCTAGCGGGAGGACCGAACACCGGGGAGCTGTTTTTT
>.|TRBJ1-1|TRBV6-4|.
CASRAIQNTEAFF
TGTGCCAGCAGAGCCATCCAAAACACTGAAGCTTTCTTT
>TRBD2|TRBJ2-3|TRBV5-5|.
CASSLSSGGDTQYF
TGTGCCAGCAGCCTTTCTAGCGGGGGAGATACGCAGTATTTT
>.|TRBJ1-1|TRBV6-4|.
CASSGGGSTEAFF
TGTGCCAGCAGTGGGGGAGGGAGCACTGAAGCTTTCTTT
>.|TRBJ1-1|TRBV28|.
CASSLIRSEAFF
TGTGCCAGCAGTTTGATCCGGAGTGAAGCTTTCTTT
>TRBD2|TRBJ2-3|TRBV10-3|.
CATQAHAGLAYTDTQYF
TGTGCCACTCAAGCACACGCCGGACTAGCCTACACAGATACGCAGTATTTT
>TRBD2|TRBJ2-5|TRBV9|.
CASSASASGTYQETQYF
TGTGCCAGCAGCGCCTCGGCTAGCGGAACGTACCAAGAGACCCAGTACTTC
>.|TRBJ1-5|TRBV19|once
CASSSSEGSNQPQHF
TGTGCCAGTAGTTCGTCGGAGGGTAGCAATCAGCCCCAGCATTTT
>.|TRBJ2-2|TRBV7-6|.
CASSLESGFGELFF
TGTGCCAGCAGCTTAGAGTCGGGATTCGGGGAGCTGTTTTTT
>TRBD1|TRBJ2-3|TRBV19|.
CASSRDRRGTDTQYF
TGTGCCAGTAGTCGGGACAGGAGGGGCACAGATACGCAGTATTTT
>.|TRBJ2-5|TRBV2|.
CASKADQETQYF
TGTGCCAGCAAAGCGGACCAAGAGACCCAGTACTTC
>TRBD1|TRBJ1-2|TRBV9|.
CASSVDWTGAINYGYTF
TGTGCCAGCAGCGTAGATTGGACAGGGGCAATTAACTATGGCTACACCTTC
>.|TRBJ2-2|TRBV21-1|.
CASSTGTLNTGELFF
TGTGCCAGCAGCACCGGGACACTGAACACCGGGGAGCTGTTTTTT
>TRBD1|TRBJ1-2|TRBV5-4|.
CASSPRDRNYGYTF
TGTGCCAGCAGCCCCCGGGACAGAAACTATGGCTACACCTTC
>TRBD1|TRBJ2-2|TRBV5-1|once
CASSQGTVGGELFF
TGCGCCAGCAGCCAAGGGACAGTCGGCGGGGAGCTGTTTTTT
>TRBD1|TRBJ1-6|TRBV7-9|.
CASSSQGARVSPLHF
TGTGCCAGCAGCTCTCAGGGGGCGCGGGTCTCACCCCTCCACTTT
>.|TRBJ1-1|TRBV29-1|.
CSVEGQGLGTEAFF
TGCAGCGTTGAGGGCCAGGGGCTTGGCACTGAAGCTTTCTTT
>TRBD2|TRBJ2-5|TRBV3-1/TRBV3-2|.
CASSPGLAGGETQYF
TGTGCCAGCAGCCCGGGACTAGCGGGCGGGGAGACCCAGTACTTC
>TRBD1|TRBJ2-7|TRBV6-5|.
CALETGGATAEQYF
TGTGCCTTGGAGACAGGGGGCGCGACGGCCGAGCAGTACTTC
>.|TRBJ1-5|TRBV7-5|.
CARSEKRNVAGGNQPQHF
.
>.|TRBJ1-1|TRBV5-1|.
CASSEGAAGNTEAFF
TGCGCCAGCAGCGAGGGAGCGGCGGGGAACACTGAAGCTTTCTTT
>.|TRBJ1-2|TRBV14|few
CASSHYGDGYTF
TGTGCCAGCAGCCACTACGGGGATGGCTACACCTTC
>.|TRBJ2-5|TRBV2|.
CASSGSGVRETQYF
TGTGCCAGCAGTGGGTCGGGAGTAAGGGAGACCCAGTACTTC
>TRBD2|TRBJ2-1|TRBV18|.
CASSPGGTGTGFF
TGTGCCAGCTCACCCGGGGGGACTGGTACGGGGTTCTTC
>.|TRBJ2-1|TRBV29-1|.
CSVDKVLGASRDNEQFF
TGCAGCGTTGATAAAGTCCTCGGCGCTAGCAGAGACAATGAGCAGTTCTTC
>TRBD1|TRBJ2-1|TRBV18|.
CASSPPGQGATGEQFF
TGTGCCAGCTCACCACCGGGACAGGGGGCAACGGGTGAGCAGTTCTTC
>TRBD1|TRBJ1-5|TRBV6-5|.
CASTWTGTSNQPQHF
TGTGCCAGCACATGGACAGGGACAAGCAATCAGCCCCAGCATTTT
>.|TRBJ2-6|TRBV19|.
CASNPTGGTGSSGANVLTF
TGTGCCAGTAACCCTACTGGGGGGACGGGCAGCTCTGGGGCCAACGTCCTGACTTTC
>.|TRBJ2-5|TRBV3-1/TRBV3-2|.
CASSQARTGTETQYF
TGTGCCAGCAGCCAAGCCCGTACGGGAACAGAGACCCAGTACTTC